Sequencing of this T cell receptor beta chain was carried out in a study of blood T cell repertoires in COVID-19 (dated by TCRdb to the early 2020s). For the wider study: The collaborator samples originated in the United States, Italy and Spain and spanned the acute and convalescent phases of COVID-19. The material from the prospective study consisted of cDNA or gDNA derived from T cells, B-cell-depleted T cells, or PBMCs. The dataset comprised deeply sampled blood TCRbeta repertoires from subjects exposed to, actively infected with, or recovered from COVID-19. The repertoires were made available in a free public database intended to serve as a resource for research on the immune response to SARS-CoV-2. Samples were obtained from the ongoing ImmuneRACE study (first 160 participants) and from 1,254 subjects provided by 6 global collaborators. A de-identified subject ID, COVID-19 status, age in years and sex were almost always included in the sample metadata. Where available, HLA class I and class II types were obtained from metadata supplied by the sample provider rather than from assay-based typing. Paper-wide results and their limitations: The quantity of clinical and demographic metadata differed by source and by participant and was supplied without curation.

As regards this clone: The specificity of this receptor is unknown. Base quality data are lacking; no much larger clone is found one base away.

Its CDR3 holds 15 amino acids, cysteine through phenylalanine. Here the CDR3 DNA is all that survives: 45 bases in frame from base 1. The germline V gene provides CDR1 KGHSH and CDR2 LQKENI. V is reduced by 5 bases and J by 3 bases, leaving a spacing of 13 bases between them. TCRbeta CDR3 regions were amplified from genomic DNA by means of the immunoSEQ Assay, a bias-controlled multiplex PCR. The source study handled its data this way. Within the assay, amplification of reference gene primers was used to estimate how many nucleated cells each sample contained. Sequence reads were collapsed and filtered to measure the absolute abundance of every unique TCRbeta CDR3 rearrangement. For each sample, productive Simpson clonality was calculated by taking the square root of Simpson's diversity index across productive rearrangements. TCRdb holds this immuneACCESS table with in-frame rearrangements only. Some clones are missing; in checked studies, unresolved V genes explain under half, and the rest has no known cause. The V and J calls and clone size come from that table; D and trimming were worked out from the DNA. Present in this sample are 400,000 or so clones, about 89% of which were seen just once. The top ten hold about 1.4% of the sample.

One collaborating source in Seattle enrolled patients during active infection and followed them longitudinally through the course of disease. The collaborating institutions used their own protocols to collect whole blood in K2EDTA tubes. Collaborator samples were shipped for TCRbeta analysis as frozen whole blood, isolated PBMCs, or DNA extracted from either sample type. This TCR derives from a woman between 40 and 55 years old with COVID-19, enrolled during active disease. Sequencing was carried out using peripheral blood. The V gene is TRBV18 and the J gene is TRBJ1-4, and TRBD1 may be the D gene, going by 5 matching bases. The CDR3 has the sequence CASSAGPGSNEKLFF. The DNA sequence reads TGTGCCAGCTCAGCCGGCCCAGGGTCTAATGAAAAACTGTTTTTT.